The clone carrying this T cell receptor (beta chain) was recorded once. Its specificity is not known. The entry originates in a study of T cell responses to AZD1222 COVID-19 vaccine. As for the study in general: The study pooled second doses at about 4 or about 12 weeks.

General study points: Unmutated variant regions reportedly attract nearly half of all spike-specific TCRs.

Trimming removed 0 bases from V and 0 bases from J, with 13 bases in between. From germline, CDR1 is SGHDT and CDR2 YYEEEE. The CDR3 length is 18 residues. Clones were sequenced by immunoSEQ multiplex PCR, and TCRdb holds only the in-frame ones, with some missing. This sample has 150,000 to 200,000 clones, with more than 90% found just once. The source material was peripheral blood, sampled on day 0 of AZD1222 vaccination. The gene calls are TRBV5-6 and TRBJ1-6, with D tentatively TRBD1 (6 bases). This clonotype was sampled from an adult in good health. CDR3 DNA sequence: TGTGCCAGCAGCTTGGCGGCAGGGGCGAGCTCCTATAATTCACCCCTCCACTTT. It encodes CASSLAAGASSYNSPLHF.